Listed below are T cell receptor beta chains from one sample, sequenced in a study of beta chain features in type 1 diabetes. Data came from immunoSEQ multiplex PCR; TCRdb stores just in-frame clones and leaves some out. This sample carries 95,000 to 150,000 clones, approximately 15% of them seen once, and the ten largest clones take around 2.6%. The sequenced material came from central memory CD4+ T cells from blood. These receptors all come from a man younger than 30 with type 1 diabetes. The CDR3 runs from the conserved cysteine through the conserved F or W. The order of the fields is V gene, J gene, clone size, D gene, CDR3 protein, CDR3 DNA. D genes are given only for firm matches. Part of the rows lack a size; the others show once, few, many or a class for expanded clones.

V gene: TRBV6-4
J gene: TRBJ2-3
clone size: .
D gene: .
CDR3 protein: CASSEIGGDTQYF
CDR3 DNA: TGTGCCAGCAGTGAAATAGGTGGAGATACGCAGTATTTT

V gene: TRBV19
J gene: TRBJ2-7
clone size: few
D gene: .
CDR3 protein: CASSMGTALAFEQYF
CDR3 DNA: TGTGCCAGTAGTATGGGGACCGCCCTCGCCTTCGAGCAGTACTTC

V gene: TRBV7-8
J gene: TRBJ2-1
clone size: few
D gene: TRBD2
CDR3 protein: CASSSPWRGDNEQFF
CDR3 DNA: TGTGCCAGCTCCTCGCCCTGGCGGGGGGACAATGAGCAGTTCTTC

V gene: TRBV9
J gene: TRBJ2-3
clone size: .
D gene: .
CDR3 protein: CASSVALEGLTDTQYF
CDR3 DNA: TGTGCCAGCAGCGTAGCTCTGGAGGGATTGACAGATACGCAGTATTTT

V gene: TRBV9
J gene: TRBJ2-3
clone size: .
D gene: .
CDR3 protein: CASSVVSTPDTQYF
CDR3 DNA: TGTGCCAGCAGCGTAGTCAGCACCCCAGATACGCAGTATTTT

V gene: TRBV9
J gene: TRBJ1-6
clone size: few
D gene: .
CDR3 protein: CASSAGTGQSYNSPLHF
CDR3 DNA: TGTGCCAGCAGCGCAGGGACGGGACAATCCTATAATTCACCCCTCCACTTT

V gene: TRBV9
J gene: TRBJ2-1
clone size: few
D gene: TRBD2
CDR3 protein: CASSVTGTNPMDEQFF
CDR3 DNA: TGTGCCAGCAGCGTGACCGGGACTAATCCAATGGATGAGCAGTTCTTC

V gene: TRBV14
J gene: TRBJ1-2
clone size: .
D gene: .
CDR3 protein: CASSQGRIYGYTF
CDR3 DNA: TGTGCCAGCAGCCAAGGACGGATTTATGGCTACACCTTC

V gene: TRBV28
J gene: TRBJ1-1
clone size: .
D gene: .
CDR3 protein: CASSPGRWAEAFF
CDR3 DNA: TGTGCCAGCAGTCCCGGTAGGTGGGCTGAAGCTTTCTTT

V gene: TRBV18
J gene: TRBJ2-3
clone size: few
D gene: .
CDR3 protein: CASSPRGNTDTQYF
CDR3 DNA: TGTGCCAGCTCACCAAGGGGAAACACAGATACGCAGTATTTT

V gene: TRBV18
J gene: TRBJ2-7
clone size: .
D gene: .
CDR3 protein: CASSPGTDYEQYF
CDR3 DNA: TGTGCCAGCTCACCAGGCACAGACTACGAGCAGTACTTC

V gene: TRBV19
J gene: TRBJ2-3
clone size: few
D gene: .
CDR3 protein: CASSIGLADTQYF
CDR3 DNA: TGTGCCAGTAGTATCGGCCTGGCGGATACGCAGTATTTT

V gene: TRBV6-5
J gene: TRBJ1-5
clone size: few
D gene: .
CDR3 protein: CASSYSRTGQPQHF
CDR3 DNA: TGTGCCAGCAGTTACTCTCGTACGGGGCAGCCCCAGCATTTT

V gene: TRBV10-3
J gene: TRBJ2-1
clone size: .
D gene: .
CDR3 protein: CAISGGGNNEQFF
CDR3 DNA: TGTGCCATCAGTGGTGGGGGGAACAATGAGCAGTTCTTC

V gene: TRBV28
J gene: TRBJ2-7
clone size: .
D gene: TRBD2
CDR3 protein: CASSFRLLAGRGEQYF
CDR3 DNA: TGTGCCAGCAGTTTTCGCCTACTAGCGGGGAGAGGCGAGCAGTACTTC

V gene: TRBV6-5
J gene: TRBJ2-1
clone size: .
D gene: .
CDR3 protein: CASSLDRSYNEQFF
CDR3 DNA: TGTGCCAGCAGCCTCGACCGTAGCTACAATGAGCAGTTCTTC